These 2 T cell receptor beta chains share one sample of origin, sequenced in a study of blood T cells in healthy people across ages. Combining a sample-barcoded 5' primer with a J-beta primer mix, a second PCR ran for about 7 to 11 cycles. TCRdb analysed the 5' RACE reads with MiXCR anew, one entry per CDR3 protein. Of 650,000 to 800,000 distinct CDR3 sequences in the sample, around 45% were seen once. Sequenced: blood. The receptor source for this set is a man aged 55 to 70 in good health.

This clonotype was recorded a few times. The chain employs TRBV20-1 and TRBJ2-5; D ambiguous. Germline-derived CDR1 and CDR2 are DFQATT and SNEGSKA (reference sequence). V was pared by 2 bases and J by 4 bases, with 8 bases between. The CDR3 contains 12 residues. The CDR3, as DNA: TGCAGTGCTAGAACCGTACCAGAGACCCAGTACTTC. Protein: CSARTVPETQYF.

V is TRBV5-1 and J is TRBJ2-3, with D possibly TRBD1 on 6 matching bases. Between the trimmed V and J ends, which lost 6 bases and 2 bases, there was a span of 13 bases. The CDR3 sequence is 14 residues long. The germline V gene encodes CDR1 SGHRS and CDR2 YFSETQ. The CDR3 loop reads CASMRQVNTDTQYF. CDR3 sequence (DNA): TGCGCCAGCATGAGACAGGTCAACACAGATACGCAGTATTTT.